Each of the 24 T cell receptor beta chains below was sequenced from the same sample in a study of cytomegalovirus exposure and HLA in healthy donors. With 60 Vbeta and 13 Jbeta primers, the PCR was carried out. Repertoires were generated with immunoSEQ multiplex PCR, while TCRdb's copy carries only in-frame clones and drops some. The table lists roughly 180,000 clones, around 80% of them singletons. What was sequenced was PBMCs. The origin of the receptors is a girl aged 2 to 10 in good health and CMV-seropositive.

In DNA, the CDR3 is TGTGCCTGGAGTGCCCGGAGGGCCGATGAGCAGTTCTTC. Translated: CAWSARRADEQFF. V usage is TRBV30 and J usage is TRBJ2-1, with D tentatively TRBD2 (6 bases). The CDR3 covers 13 residues. Germline values: CDR1 GTSNPN, CDR2 SVGIG (reference sequence). The ends were cut back, 1 base at V and 8 bases at J, with 12 bases in the middle. Full variable domain (rest looked up from reference TRBV30 and TRBJ2-1): SQTIHQWPATLVQPVGSPLSLECTVEGTSNPNLYWYRQAAGRGLQLLFYSVGIGQISSEVPQNLSASRPQDRQFILSSKKLLLSDSGFYLCAWSARRADEQFFGPGTRLTVL.

The V and J genes are TRBV14 and TRBJ1-6; TRBD1 aligns across 9 bases. The V segment lost 7 bases and the J segment 10 bases; nucleotides outside the gene matches: 5. This CDR3 has 13 amino acids. Germline V gene lookup returns CDR1 SGHDN and CDR2 FVKESK. CDR3 coding DNA: TGTGCCAGCAAAGACAGGGGGTACTCACCCCTCCACTTT. Translated, it gives CASKDRGYSPLHF.

This CDR3 is CASTETSGGSGELFF. The CDR3 coding sequence is TGTGCCAGCACTGAGACTAGCGGGGGTTCCGGGGAGCTGTTTTTT. The chain combines TRBV6-1 with TRBJ2-2; 12 bases map to TRBD2. Germline lookup yields CDR1 MNHNS and CDR2 SASEGT. With V trimmed by 7 bases and J by 6 bases, 6 bases remained unmatched. The CDR3 covers 15 residues.

The CDR3 here is CASRQGSTYNEQFF. The CDR3 coding sequence is TGTGCCAGCCGACAGGGGTCCACCTACAATGAGCAGTTCTTC. The chain has TRBV2 and TRBJ2-1, with 8 bases that match TRBD1. Germline assignment: CDR1 SNHLY and CDR2 FYNNEI. The CDR3 spans 14 residues. The V and J ends lost 8 bases and 2 bases, in that order; junction bases with no gene match: 5.

This clone was observed a handful of times. V and J are TRBV29-1 and TRBJ2-7, with 8 bases that match TRBD1. This CDR3 has 15 residues. Germline trimming cut 5 bases from V and 6 bases from J; bases unmatched to any gene: 15. Germline V gene sequence: CDR1 SQVTM, CDR2 ANQGSEA. Here the CDR3 DNA reads TGCAGCGTTTACACCGGGACAGGAGCCATCAGCGAGCAGTACTTC. The encoded protein is CSVYTGTGAISEQYF.

V gene TRBV5-5 combines with J gene TRBJ1-4; 8 nucleotides agree with TRBD1. There are 16 residues in the CDR3. Per germline, CDR1 SGHKS and CDR2 YYEKEE (reference sequence). V lost 0 bases, J lost 6 bases, and 7 bases stayed unmatched. The CDR3 region is CASSLGQGIIDEKLFF. The CDR3, as DNA: TGTGCCAGCAGCTTGGGACAGGGGATTATTGATGAAAAACTGTTTTTT. Full variable domain (rest looked up from reference TRBV5-5 and TRBJ1-4): DAGVTQSPTHLIKTRGQQVTLRCSPISGHKSVSWYQQVLGQGPQFIFQYYEKEERGRGNFPDRFSARQFPNYSSELNVNALLLGDSALYLCASSLGQGIIDEKLFFGSGTQLSVL.

The rearrangement uses TRBV30 and TRBJ1-1; 9 nucleotides align to TRBD1. The V gene end was trimmed by 4 bases and the J gene end by 0 bases; junction bases not matched to a gene: 6. CDR1 is GTSNPN and CDR2 is SVGIG in the germline V gene (reference sequence). This CDR3 comprises 15 residues. CDR3 bases: TGTGCCTGGACCCGGACAGGGGCGATGAACACTGAAGCTTTCTTT. Translation: CAWTRTGAMNTEAFF.

The rearrangement links TRBV19 to TRBJ1-5; tentatively, D is TRBD1 (6 bases). This CDR3 has 15 residues. Germline V CDR1 and CDR2: LNHDA, SQIVND (reference sequence). The V and J ends lost 1 base and 7 bases respectively, with 14 bases between them. CDR3 in DNA: TGTGCCAGTAGTATAGCCCAGGGGTATGGGCAGCCCCAGCATTTT. Translated, it gives CASSIAQGYGQPQHF.

The rearrangement uses TRBV5-1 and TRBJ2-1, with 8 bases aligning to TRBD1. V gave up 4 bases and J gave up 0 bases; unmatched junction bases: 3. Germline V gene sequence: CDR1 SGHRS, CDR2 YFSETQ. The CDR3 totals 15 residues. CDR3 coding DNA: TGCGCCAGCAGCACACAGGGGGACTCCTACAATGAGCAGTTCTTC. Translation: CASSTQGDSYNEQFF.

This sequence joins TRBV6-5 and TRBJ1-5; the match to TRBD1 covers 9 bases. This CDR3 spans 14 amino acids. CDR1 is MNHEY and CDR2 is SVGAGI in the germline V gene. The ends lost 6 bases at V and 6 bases at J; junction bases unmatched: 6. The CDR3 loop is CASSRTGGSQPQHF. As DNA, the CDR3 is TGTGCCAGCAGCCGTACAGGGGGCAGTCAGCCCCAGCATTTT.

This clone was recorded once. The rearrangement links TRBV5-1 to TRBJ2-1; 8 bases map to TRBD2. V shed 5 bases and J 4 bases; nucleotides not matched to a gene: 20. Germline V gene lookup returns CDR1 SGHRS and CDR2 YFSETQ. CDR3 size: 19 residues. CDR3 region: CASSSKYPGLGALYNEQFF. DNA for the CDR3: TGCGCCAGCAGTTCCAAATACCCGGGACTAGGAGCTCTATACAATGAGCAGTTCTTC.

The rearrangement joins TRBV27 to TRBJ2-3, with 7 bases fitting TRBD1. This CDR3 is 13 amino acids long. With V trimmed by 5 bases and J by 5 bases, 4 bases remained unmatched. Germline V gene sequence: CDR1 MNHEY, CDR2 SMNVEV (reference sequence). CDR3 loop: CASSPTGVDTQYF. CDR3 nucleotide sequence: TGTGCCAGCAGTCCCACAGGGGTAGATACGCAGTATTTT.

This clone is a singleton in its sample. The V and J genes are TRBV19 and TRBJ1-1, with TRBD1 as a possible D gene (6 bases). CDR3 length: 15 amino acids. The V and J ends lost 1 base and 1 base respectively, with 10 bases between them. CDR1 is LNHDA, CDR2 SQIVND, per germline (reference sequence). CDR3 in amino acids: CASSIVGASNTEAFF. The CDR3 DNA reads TGTGCCAGTAGTATAGTGGGGGCCTCGAACACTGAAGCTTTCTTT.

The rearrangement joins TRBV6-1 to TRBJ2-7; 9 bases agree with TRBD1. J lost 3 bases, V lost 8 bases, and 11 bases had no gene match. The germline CDR1 and CDR2 sequences are MNHNS and SASEGT. The CDR3 extends over 15 amino acids. CDR3 protein: CASGISGQGIYEQYF. CDR3 in DNA: TGTGCCAGCGGGATATCAGGACAGGGGATCTACGAGCAGTACTTC.

The V and J genes are TRBV19 and TRBJ1-1; TRBD1 aligns across 8 bases. The CDR3 consists of 12 residues. The trim removed 6 bases at V and 10 bases at J, leaving 7 bases unmatched. The V gene's germline CDR1 is LNHDA and CDR2 SQIVND (reference sequence). In DNA form, the CDR3 reads TGTGCCAGTAGGCAGGACAGGGTCGGAGCTTTCTTT. Its translation is CASRQDRVGAFF.

Only one count was recorded for this clone. The genes are TRBV29-1 and TRBJ2-3, with D maybe TRBD1 (5 bases). Germline assignment: CDR1 SQVTM and CDR2 ANQGSEA. This CDR3 spans 12 amino acids. Between the trimmed V and J ends, which lost 6 bases and 4 bases, there was a span of 11 bases. The CDR3 loop is CSVREGADTQYF. The CDR3 bases are TGCAGCGTCCGCGAAGGGGCAGATACGCAGTATTTT.

The V and J genes are TRBV5-6 and TRBJ2-7; a possible D gene is TRBD1 (5 bases). Germline V gene lookup returns CDR1 SGHDT and CDR2 YYEEEE. V was trimmed by 0 bases and J by 3 bases, leaving 13 bases between them. The CDR3 is 15 amino acids. CDR3 bases: TGTGCCAGCAGCTTGGAAAGGGGATACGTCTACGAGCAGTACTTC. Protein product: CASSLERGYVYEQYF.

Regarding this clone: The same CDR3 also results from other DNA sequences found in this sample. The CDR3 spells CASSVGGEAFF. The CDR3 DNA follows: TGTGCCAGCAGTGTTGGGGGCGAAGCTTTCTTT. The rearrangement uses TRBV2 and TRBJ1-1, with D maybe TRBD1 (6 bases). Germline V gene sequence: CDR1 SNHLY, CDR2 FYNNEI. V was clipped by 4 bases and J by 8 bases, with 8 bases between them. The CDR3 extends over 11 amino acids.

The chain employs TRBV19 and TRBJ2-3; the match to TRBD1 covers 9 bases. The germline V gene encodes CDR1 LNHDA and CDR2 SQIVND (reference sequence). The CDR3 has 16 residues. Trimming cost V 6 bases and J 3 bases; bases outside gene matches: 10. CDR3 amino acids: CASSPIRDRVTDTQYF. CDR3 nucleotides: TGTGCCAGTAGCCCGATTCGGGACAGGGTAACAGATACGCAGTATTTT.

This rearrangement joins TRBV9 to TRBJ2-1; D is perhaps TRBD2 (6 bases). CDR1 and CDR2 (germline): SGDLS, YYNGEE. Trimming removed 0 bases from V and 5 bases from J, with 9 bases in between. This CDR3 has 14 residues. The CDR3 here is CASSVEGLDNEQFF. The CDR3 nucleotides are TGTGCCAGCAGCGTAGAGGGACTTGACAATGAGCAGTTCTTC.

CDR3 amino acids: CASSLFATGTELQFF. The CDR3 DNA follows: TGTGCCAGCAGTTTGTTCGCCACCGGGACAGAGCTACAGTTCTTC. This chain uses TRBV28 with TRBJ2-1; 7 positions agree with TRBD1. CDR1 is MDHEN and CDR2 is SYDVKM in the germline V gene. The V gene end was trimmed by 3 bases and the J gene end by 13 bases; junction bases not matched to a gene: 15. This CDR3 region has 15 residues. Based on the CDR3 plus reference TRBV28 and TRBJ2-1, the full variable domain is DVKVTQSSRYLVKRTGEKVFLECVQDMDHENMFWYRQDPGLGLRLIYFSYDVKMKEKGDIPEGYSVSREKKERFSLILESASTNQTSMYLCASSLFATGTELQFFGPGTRLTVL.

The chain employs TRBV6-1 and TRBJ2-3; D possibly corresponds to TRBD1 (5 bases). Germline CDR1 is MNHNS and CDR2 is SASEGT. The V gene lost 6 bases and the J gene lost 1 base, with 14 bases spanning the gap. The CDR3 has 15 amino acids. CDR3 DNA sequence: TGTGCCAGCAGAAAAGCAGGACAAGGCACAGATACGCAGTATTTT. Residues: CASRKAGQGTDTQYF.

V and J are TRBV6-5 and TRBJ1-1; D might be TRBD1 (5 bases). The V end lost 6 bases, the J end lost 8 bases, and 22 bases lay between the germline ends. Germline CDR1 is MNHEY and CDR2 is SVGAGI. This CDR3 has 15 residues. The CDR3 loop is CASSATKTAGTEAFF. The CDR3, as DNA: TGTGCCAGCAGCGCCACGAAGACAGCAGGCACCGAAGCTTTCTTT.

This clone was counted only a few times. The chain combines TRBV6-1 with TRBJ1-1; D is perhaps TRBD1 (6 bases). The CDR3 covers 15 residues. Germline lookup yields CDR1 MNHNS and CDR2 SASEGT. Trimming pared 8 bases from V and 1 base from J, leaving 17 bases between. The chain's CDR3 is CASGGRGGQNTEAFF. For the CDR3, the DNA is TGTGCCAGCGGGGGACGGGGGGGCCAGAACACTGAAGCTTTCTTT.